Presented here are 15 T cell receptor beta chains from one specimen sequenced in a study of T-cell reconstitution after alpha-beta-depleted transplantation in children. The library targeted TCRbeta and was prepared with unique molecular identifiers. TCRdb re-analysed the PCR reads in MiXCR, keeping a single row per CDR3 protein. The data contain just over 950,000 distinct CDR3 sequences, 25% to 30% of them singletons. Specimen: PBMCs, mostly from graft donor cells, collected 360 days after TCRalphabeta/CD19-depleted stem cell transplant. All receptors come from a boy less than two years old who had a stem cell transplant for SCID, so the T cells may come from the graft donor.

The chain is built from TRBV2 and TRBJ2-1, with 9 bases lining up with TRBD2. The CDR3 covers 15 residues. Germline-derived CDR1 and CDR2 are SNHLY and FYNNEI. Unmatched junction bases numbered 6, after V lost 6 bases and J lost 3 bases. In nucleotides, the CDR3 is TGTGCCAGCAGGGTTGGAGCGGGGGGCTACAATGAGCAGTTCTTC. This codes for CASRVGAGGYNEQFF.

The V and J genes are TRBV4-3 and TRBJ2-1; no clear D gene. The germline gives CDR1 LGHNA, CDR2 YSLEER. V was shortened by 4 bases and J by 6 bases, with 10 bases between the two germline ends. The CDR3 is made up of 13 amino acids. This CDR3 reads CASSRLVGNEQFF. The CDR3 DNA reads as TGCGCCAGCAGCCGCCTAGTGGGCAATGAGCAGTTCTTC.

The rearrangement uses TRBV6-5 and TRBJ2-5, with D tentatively TRBD1 (8 bases). CDR1 MNHEY and CDR2 SVGAGI come from the germline V gene. V was pared by 2 bases and J by 6 bases, with 16 bases between. The CDR3 extends over 15 amino acids. In DNA form, the CDR3 reads TGTGCCAGCAGTTACGGACAGGGAGGGGGAAAGACCCAGTACTTC. Translating gives CASSYGQGGGKTQYF.

The chain couples TRBV5-1 to TRBJ1-1; D gene uncertain. V was clipped by 0 bases and J by 4 bases, with 10 bases between them. Per germline, CDR1 SGHRS and CDR2 YFSETQ. The CDR3 has 14 amino acids. CDR3 sequence (DNA): TGCGCCAGCAGCTTGGATTGGGTGGGCACTGAAGCTTTCTTT. It specifies CASSLDWVGTEAFF.

J is TRBJ2-5 and V is TRBV5-6; D remains unclear. Per the germline V gene, CDR1 is SGHDT and CDR2 is YYEEEE. Trimming left V 0 bases short and J 5 bases short, with 8 bases between. The CDR3 runs 13 residues. The chain's CDR3 is CASSLVAWETQYF. The CDR3 DNA sequence: TGTGCCAGCAGCTTGGTAGCATGGGAGACCCAGTACTTC.

This clonotype was counted between two and nine times. The gene calls are TRBV7-9 and TRBJ1-2, with 7 bases fitting TRBD1. This CDR3 contains 14 residues. The J segment lost 13 bases and the V segment lost 5 bases, leaving 16 bases of the junction unmatched. Germline CDR1 is SEHNR and CDR2 is FQNEAQ (reference sequence). Written as DNA, the CDR3 is TGTGCCAGCAGCGCGGGGACAGCCACTAAAAGGTCCACCTTC. It is translated as CASSAGTATKRSTF.

As DNA, the CDR3 is TGTGCCAGCAGGTCCCTGCGCGTGACTGAAGCTTTCTTT. It codes for CASRSLRVTEAFF. The chain is built from TRBV12-3 or TRBV12-4 and TRBJ1-1; D remains unclear. The V and J ends lost 6 bases and 5 bases respectively, with 13 bases between them. The CDR3 loop spans 13 amino acids.

The chain is built from TRBV18 and TRBJ2-3; TRBD2 matches at 9 bases. The V gene's germline CDR1 is KGHSH and CDR2 LQKENI. This CDR3 has 17 amino acids. The trim removed 2 bases at V and 2 bases at J, leaving 8 bases unmatched. CDR3 loop: CASSPIPPSGATDTQYF. CDR3 DNA sequence: TGTGCCAGCTCACCAATCCCCCCTAGCGGGGCCACAGATACGCAGTATTTT. Supplemented by reference TRBV18 and TRBJ2-3, the full variable domain reads NAGVMQNPRHLVRRRGQEARLRCSPMKGHSHVYWYRQLPEEGLKFMVYLQKENIIDESGMPKERFSAEFPKEGPSILRIQQVVRGDSAAYFCASSPIPPSGATDTQYFGPGTRLTVL.

This clonotype was counted between two and nine times. The chain recombines TRBV12-3 or TRBV12-4 with TRBJ2-5, with D perhaps matching TRBD1 (5 bases). The CDR3 has 12 residues. Between the trimmed V and J ends, which lost 6 bases and 4 bases, there was a span of 9 bases. In nucleotides, the CDR3 is TGTGCCAGCAGGGGCAGGGCAGAGACCCAGTACTTC. Its protein product is CASRGRAETQYF.

This clonotype was found a few times. The chain is built from TRBV11-2 and TRBJ2-7; D perhaps matches TRBD1 (6 bases). The germline CDR1 and CDR2 sequences are SGHAT and FQNNGV. This CDR3 is 14 amino acids long. V lost 5 bases and J lost 0, with 11 bases in between. CDR3 in DNA: TGTGCCAGCAGCCGGGACACCAGCTCCTACGAGCAGTACTTC. It specifies CASSRDTSSYEQYF. The full variable domain, with the rest looked up from reference TRBV11-2 and TRBJ2-7, is EAGVAQSPRYKIIEKRQSVAFWCNPISGHATLYWYQQILGQGPKLLIQFQNNGVVDDSQLPKDRFSAERLKGVDSTLKIQPAKLEDSAVYLCASSRDTSSYEQYFGPGTRLTVT.

This clonotype has more than one count but fewer than ten. Being one base from a much bigger clone, this may be a read error. This sequence joins TRBV20-1 and TRBJ2-1; perhaps TRBD2 as D (6 bases). The CDR3 length is 13 residues. Germline lookup yields CDR1 DFQATT and CDR2 SNEGSKA (reference sequence). V lost 3 bases and J 2 bases, leaving 8 bases between the germline ends. The CDR3 DNA follows: TGCAGTGCTAGGGGGGGAACCTACAATGAGCAGTTCTTC. It yields the protein CSARGGTYNEQFF.

This clonotype has a handful of counts. The chain joins TRBV5-1 to TRBJ2-3, with D uncertain. Trimming pared 3 bases from V and 2 bases from J, leaving 10 bases between. Germline values: CDR1 SGHRS, CDR2 YFSETQ. CDR3 length equals 14 residues. This CDR3 is CASSSDHSTDTQYF. The CDR3 DNA reads TGCGCCAGCAGCTCGGACCACTCCACAGATACGCAGTATTTT.

This clonotype was detected only a few times. The V call is TRBV12-3 or TRBV12-4, the J call TRBJ2-1, with 11 bases that match TRBD2. The V gene end was trimmed by 4 bases and the J gene end by 7 bases; junction bases not matched to a gene: 9. This CDR3 spans 16 amino acids. The CDR3 protein is CASSSRTSGGGNEQFF. CDR3 nucleotide sequence: TGTGCCAGCAGTTCCCGAACTAGCGGGGGAGGAAATGAGCAGTTCTTC.

This clonotype was observed a handful of times. The chain combines TRBV24-1 with TRBJ2-1; TRBD2 matches at 12 bases. The length of the CDR3 is 17 residues. From germline, CDR1 is KGHDR and CDR2 SFDVKD. V shed 4 bases and J 8 bases; nucleotides not matched to a gene: 11. Written as DNA, the CDR3 is TGTGCCACCAGTGACCGGACTAGCGGGGCTCGGATGGATGAGCAGTTCTTC. This encodes CATSDRTSGARMDEQFF.

Many counts were recorded for this clonotype. The chain combines TRBV12-3 or TRBV12-4 with TRBJ2-3, with TRBD2 matching over 10 bases. The CDR3 is 15 residues long. The V and J ends lost 1 base and 6 bases, in that order; junction bases with no gene match: 4. The CDR3 DNA sequence: TGTGCCAGCAGTTTAGAGCGGGGGGGCAGTGATACGCAGTATTTT. This codes for CASSLERGGSDTQYF.